This T cell receptor beta chain was retrieved from a study of siplizumab effects on memory and regulatory T cells. The CDR3 runs to 16 residues. The germline V gene encodes CDR1 MGHRA and CDR2 YSYEKL. Losses at the gene ends were 2 bases for V and 2 bases for J; bases not matched to a gene: 8. The table came from immunoSEQ multiplex PCR; TCRdb's copy has only in-frame clones and leaves some out. The data contain tens of thousands of clones, approximately 97% of them seen just once; the ten biggest clones take up 0.85% to 1.4%. Sequenced material: naive CD8+ T cells sorted from blood. The source of this sequence is a human donor in good health. The chain is built from TRBV4-1 and TRBJ2-7; TRBD2 aligns across 8 bases. The CDR3 nucleotides read TGCGCCAGCAGCCAAAGTTGGGGTAGCGGGACCTACGAGCAGTACTTC. This sequence encodes CASSQSWGSGTYEQYF.